Given below is one T cell receptor beta chain in context. Its antigen is undetermined. The record originates from a study of identical twins. Study observations and caveats: Partly confounded zero-insertion analyses could result from invariant MAIT and iNKT cells. Insertions were reduced in abundant cord blood beta clonotypes but not in memory repertoires. Out-of-frame alpha sequences shared between twins exhibited an excess of low generation probability.

V was shortened by 3 bases and J by 7 bases, with 10 bases between the two germline ends. Per germline, CDR1 DFQATT and CDR2 SNEGSKA (reference sequence). There are 13 residues in the CDR3. After template switching added a universal primer site, the resulting cDNA carried unique molecular identifiers. MiXCR was run by TCRdb on the 5' RACE reads, yielding one entry per CDR3 protein. This table holds 1.5 million to 2 million distinct CDR3 sequences, around 29% found once. The sequence was collected from a newborn girl in good health. The chain links TRBV20-1 to TRBJ1-6; the D gene is possibly TRBD1 (6 bases). Material: cord blood. The CDR3 sequence is CSARAGVNSPLHF. For the CDR3, the DNA is TGCAGTGCTAGGGCAGGGGTGAATTCACCCCTCCACTTT.